These T cell receptor beta chains were read from a single sample in a study of shared clonotypes between healthy human individuals. Only in-frame clones appear in the TCRdb table, and some are missing; sequencing was by immunoSEQ multiplex PCR. The sample includes some 650,000 clones, almost 97% seen only once; the top ten take around 0.058%. Sequenced sample: naive CD4+ T cells sorted from blood. The origin of the receptors is a woman under 40 in good health. CDR3s include the opening cysteine and the closing phenylalanine or tryptophan. The D gene is left open where the match is weak. Size is omitted from some rows. Given values are once, few, many or a class for expanded clones.

D,size,J,V,CDR3,DNA
TRBD2,NA,TRBJ2-7,TRBV29-1,CSVVERGGTYEQYF,TGCAGCGTTGTTGAGCGGGGTGGCACCTACGAGCAGTACTTC
NA,NA,TRBJ2-1,TRBV6-6,CASAMGVNHYNEQFF,TGTGCCAGCGCTATGGGAGTCAACCACTACAATGAGCAGTTCTTC
NA,NA,TRBJ2-1,TRBV7-9,CASSLEQRNNEQFF,TGTGCCAGCAGCTTAGAACAGCGAAACAATGAGCAGTTCTTC
NA,NA,TRBJ2-3,TRBV18,CASSEYSTRGNTDTQYF,TGTGCCAGCTCCGAATATTCGACACGAGGAAACACAGATACGCAGTATTTT
NA,NA,TRBJ2-6,TRBV27,CASSSADRGANVLTF,TGTGCCAGCAGTTCGGCGGATAGAGGGGCCAACGTCCTGACTTTC
TRBD1,NA,TRBJ1-4,TRBV28,CASTLTGAEKLFF,TGTGCCAGTACTTTAACAGGGGCGGAAAAACTGTTTTTT
TRBD2,NA,TRBJ2-3,TRBV7-2,CASSFLAGVGADTQYF,TGTGCCAGCAGCTTCTTAGCGGGAGTGGGGGCAGATACGCAGTATTTT
NA,NA,TRBJ1-1,TRBV6-1,CASSEIRQKTEAFF,TGTGCCAGCAGTGAAATCCGGCAGAAGACTGAAGCTTTCTTT
NA,NA,TRBJ2-2,TRBV19,CASTGGGFWELFF,TGTGCCAGCACAGGGGGGGGGTTCTGGGAGCTGTTTTTT
NA,NA,TRBJ2-1,TRBV5-1,CASSLAFHNEQFF,TGCGCCAGCAGCTTGGCCTTCCACAATGAGCAGTTCTTC
TRBD1,NA,TRBJ1-4,TRBV6-1,CASSEGTGDEKLFF,TGTGCCAGCAGTGAGGGGACAGGGGATGAAAAACTGTTTTTT
TRBD2,few,TRBJ2-1,TRBV30,CAWSVSSGSGYEQFF,TGTGCCTGGAGTGTAAGCAGCGGGAGTGGCTATGAGCAGTTCTTC
NA,NA,TRBJ2-1,TRBV5-1,CASRGGVNSYNEQFF,TGCGCCAGCAGGGGAGGTGTTAACTCCTACAATGAGCAGTTCTTC
TRBD2,NA,TRBJ2-7,TRBV6-4,CASSYRTRRYF,TGTGCCAGCAGTTACAGGACTAGGAGGTACTTC
TRBD2,NA,TRBJ2-3,TRBV5-1,CASSRGGLADTDTQYF,TGCGCCAGCAGCCGCGGAGGACTAGCGGATACAGATACGCAGTATTTT
NA,NA,TRBJ2-7,TRBV7-9,CASTNAGYNEQYF,TGTGCCAGCACTAATGCAGGGTACAACGAGCAGTACTTC
NA,NA,TRBJ2-3,TRBV2,CASSPTRNTDTQYF,TGTGCCAGCAGCCCAACTCGGAACACAGATACGCAGTATTTT
TRBD1,NA,TRBJ2-1,TRBV6-1,CASDGTGFDEQFF,TGTGCCAGCGATGGGACAGGGTTTGATGAGCAGTTCTTC
TRBD1,NA,TRBJ1-1,TRBV2,CASSEGQGTAEAFF,TGTGCCAGCAGTGAAGGACAGGGAACCGCTGAAGCTTTCTTT
TRBD2,NA,TRBJ2-5,TRBV27,CASSFSTSKETQYF,TGTGCCAGCAGTTTCTCGACTAGCAAAGAGACCCAGTACTTC
NA,NA,TRBJ1-1,TRBV5-1,CASSLSPRGATEAFF,TGCGCCAGCAGCTTAAGTCCCCGAGGAGCCACTGAAGCTTTCTTT
NA,NA,TRBJ1-5,TRBV19,CASSTTGRRSNQPQHF,TGTGCCAGTAGTACGACAGGACGTCGGAGCAATCAGCCCCAGCATTTT
NA,once,TRBJ2-3,TRBV7-2,CASNLAGGTDTQYF,TGTGCCAGCAACCTAGCAGGGGGCACAGATACGCAGTATTTT
NA,NA,TRBJ1-5,TRBV2,CASSDGPFGGDQPQHF,TGTGCCAGCAGTGACGGACCGTTCGGCGGTGATCAGCCCCAGCATTTT
TRBD2,NA,TRBJ2-7,TRBV29-1,CSVEASGRAHEQYF,TGCAGCGTTGAAGCTAGCGGGAGGGCCCACGAGCAGTACTTC
TRBD1,once,TRBJ2-4,TRBV28,CASSSGTALWENIQYF,TGTGCCAGCAGTTCCGGGACAGCCCTTTGGGAAAACATTCAGTACTTC
NA,NA,TRBJ2-2,TRBV6-5,CASSYSRTANTGELFF,TGTGCCAGCAGTTACTCCCGGACAGCGAACACCGGGGAGCTGTTTTTT
NA,NA,TRBJ2-5,TRBV1,CTSSQKRLAGETQYF,TGCACCAGCAGCCAAAAAAGACTAGCAGGGGAGACCCAGTACTTC
TRBD1,NA,TRBJ1-2,TRBV5-1,CASSWGQGDDYTF,TGCGCCAGCAGCTGGGGACAGGGGGACGACTACACCTTC
NA,NA,TRBJ2-6,TRBV28,CASSSTTTGANVLTF,TGTGCCAGCAGTTCGACGACAACTGGGGCCAACGTCCTGACTTTC
TRBD2,NA,TRBJ2-3,TRBV5-4,CASSLGAGGPDTQYF,TGTGCCAGCAGCTTGGGAGCGGGGGGCCCAGATACGCAGTATTTT
NA,NA,TRBJ1-4,TRBV18,CASSPPGRAGEKLFF,TGTGCCAGCTCACCACCGGGCAGGGCAGGGGAAAAACTGTTTTTT
NA,NA,TRBJ1-5,TRBV2,CASSGLGVSNQPQHF,TGTGCCAGCAGTGGACTCGGGGTTAGCAATCAGCCCCAGCATTTT
TRBD1,NA,TRBJ2-7,TRBV5-6,CASSVGQSYEQYF,TGTGCCAGCAGCGTGGGACAGAGCTACGAGCAGTACTTC
NA,NA,TRBJ2-2,TRBV5-1,CASSLTSDTGLLFF,TGCGCCAGCAGTTTAACTAGCGACACAGGGTTGCTGTTTTTT
NA,NA,TRBJ2-5,TRBV2,CASSSGETQYF,TGTGCCAGCAGTTCGGGCGAGACCCAGTACTTC
NA,NA,TRBJ2-3,TRBV29-1,CSVEDSADTQYF,TGCAGCGTTGAAGATAGTGCAGATACGCAGTATTTT
TRBD2,NA,TRBJ2-1,TRBV6-6,CASSTSGTTYNEQFF,TGTGCCAGCAGTACGTCCGGGACTACCTACAATGAGCAGTTCTTC
NA,NA,TRBJ1-1,TRBV6-5,CASSTPRLRNTEAFF,TGTGCCAGCAGTACCCCTCGGTTGAGGAACACTGAAGCTTTCTTT
NA,NA,TRBJ2-7,TRBV11-2,CASRELNYEQYF,TGTGCCAGCAGGGAGTTGAACTACGAGCAGTACTTC
NA,NA,TRBJ2-7,TRBV5-4,CASSLERRYEQYF,TGTGCCAGCAGCTTGGAAAGGAGGTACGAGCAGTACTTC
TRBD1,NA,TRBJ2-7,TRBV7-9,CASSLWQGASYEQYF,TGTGCCAGCAGCTTATGGCAGGGGGCATCCTACGAGCAGTACTTC
NA,NA,TRBJ1-2,TRBV18,CASSITSTSASNYGYTF,TGTGCCAGCTCAATAACCAGTACCAGTGCCTCTAACTATGGCTACACCTTC
NA,NA,TRBJ2-1,TRBV25-1,CASSEGSVAGYNEQFF,TGTGCCAGCAGTGAGGGGTCGGTTGCGGGATACAATGAGCAGTTCTTC
TRBD2,NA,TRBJ2-2,TRBV9,CASSPGLQNTGELFF,TGTGCCAGCAGCCCGGGACTACAGAACACCGGGGAGCTGTTTTTT
TRBD1,NA,TRBJ1-5,TRBV18,CASSDQGANQPQHF,TGTGCCAGCTCGGACCAGGGGGCGAATCAGCCCCAGCATTTT
TRBD1,NA,TRBJ1-1,TRBV7-8,CASRGQIGLNTEAFF,TGTGCCAGCAGGGGACAGATAGGACTGAACACTGAAGCTTTCTTT
NA,NA,TRBJ1-5,TRBV28,CASSLLGGKGDQPQHF,TGTGCCAGCAGCCTGCTCGGCGGGAAGGGGGATCAGCCCCAGCATTTT
NA,NA,TRBJ2-7,TRBV27,CASSLMTGVIYEQYF,TGTGCCAGCAGTTTAATGACGGGAGTCATATACGAGCAGTACTTC
TRBD1,NA,TRBJ2-1,TRBV6-5,CASSVTGLSYNEQFF,TGTGCCAGCAGTGTGACAGGGCTCTCCTACAATGAGCAGTTCTTC
TRBD1,NA,TRBJ1-2,TRBV28,CASSHPGQGGEGYTF,TGTGCCAGCAGTCACCCGGGACAGGGGGGAGAGGGCTACACCTTC
TRBD2,NA,TRBJ2-5,TRBV19,CASSIRGLAGVETQYF,TGTGCCAGTAGTATAAGGGGACTAGCGGGAGTCGAGACCCAGTACTTC
TRBD1,NA,TRBJ2-5,TRBV7-6,CASSLWGQQETQYF,TGTGCCAGCAGCTTATGGGGACAGCAAGAGACCCAGTACTTC
TRBD1,NA,TRBJ2-6,TRBV4-2,CASSLQSTGGNSGANVLTF,TGTGCCAGCAGCCTACAATCGACAGGGGGAAACTCTGGGGCCAACGTCCTGACTTTC
NA,NA,TRBJ1-2,TRBV28,CASMAGTTNYGYTF,TGTGCCAGCATGGCAGGCACCACCAACTATGGCTACACCTTC
NA,NA,TRBJ1-2,TRBV7-9,CASSFGVLSNYGYTF,TGTGCCAGCAGCTTTGGGGTTCTTTCAAACTATGGCTACACCTTC
NA,NA,TRBJ2-3,TRBV28,CASSSSFTDTQYF,TGTGCCAGCAGTTCATCGTTCACAGATACGCAGTATTTT